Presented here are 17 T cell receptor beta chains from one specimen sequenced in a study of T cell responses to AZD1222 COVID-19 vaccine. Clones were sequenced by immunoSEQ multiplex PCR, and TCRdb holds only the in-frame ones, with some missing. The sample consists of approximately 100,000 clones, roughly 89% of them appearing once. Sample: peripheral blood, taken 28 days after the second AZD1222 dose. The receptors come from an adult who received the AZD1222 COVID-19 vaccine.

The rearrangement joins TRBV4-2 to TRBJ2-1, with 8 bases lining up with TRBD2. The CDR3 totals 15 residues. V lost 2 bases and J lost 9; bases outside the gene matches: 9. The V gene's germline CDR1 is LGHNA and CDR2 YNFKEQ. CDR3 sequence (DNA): TGTGCCAGCAGCCAATCAGGCGGGGGGTTCGGTGAGCAGTTCTTC. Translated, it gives CASSQSGGGFGEQFF.

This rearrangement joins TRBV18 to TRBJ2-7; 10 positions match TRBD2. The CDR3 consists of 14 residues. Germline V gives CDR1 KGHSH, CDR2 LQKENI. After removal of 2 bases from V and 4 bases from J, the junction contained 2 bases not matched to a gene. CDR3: CASSPASGGYEQYF. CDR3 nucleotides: TGTGCCAGCTCACCAGCTAGCGGGGGTTACGAGCAGTACTTC.

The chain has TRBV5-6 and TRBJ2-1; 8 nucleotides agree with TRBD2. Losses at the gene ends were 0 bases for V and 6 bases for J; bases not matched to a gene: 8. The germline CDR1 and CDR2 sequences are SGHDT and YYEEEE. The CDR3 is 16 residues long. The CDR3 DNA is TGTGCCAGCAGCTTGGGCCACGGGGGGACTAGCAATGAGCAGTTCTTC. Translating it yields CASSLGHGGTSNEQFF.

The CDR3 coding sequence is TGTGCCAGCAGCCGGGACAGGGTTAATGAAAAACTGTTTTTT. Its translation is CASSRDRVNEKLFF. The chain carries TRBV14 and TRBJ1-4; TRBD1 matches 9 bases. CDR3 length equals 14 residues. The J segment lost 4 bases and the V segment lost 4 bases, leaving 1 base of the junction unmatched. From germline, CDR1 is SGHDN and CDR2 FVKESK. Filled out from reference TRBV14 and TRBJ1-4, the complete variable domain reads EAGVTQFPSHSVIEKGQTVTLRCDPISGHDNLYWYRRVMGKEIKFLLHFVKESKQDESGMPNNRFLAERTGGTYSTLKVQPAELEDSGVYFCASSRDRVNEKLFFGSGTQLSVL.

The CDR3 loop reads CASSEGAGAGNQPQHF. The CDR3 coding sequence is TGTGCCAGCAGCGAAGGTGCGGGGGCGGGCAATCAGCCCCAGCATTTT. The rearrangement links TRBV9 to TRBJ1-5, with TRBD1 as a possible D gene (6 bases). This CDR3 is built from 16 residues. Trimming stripped 3 bases from V and 2 bases from J, with 15 bases between. Germline-derived CDR1 and CDR2 are SGDLS and YYNGEE.

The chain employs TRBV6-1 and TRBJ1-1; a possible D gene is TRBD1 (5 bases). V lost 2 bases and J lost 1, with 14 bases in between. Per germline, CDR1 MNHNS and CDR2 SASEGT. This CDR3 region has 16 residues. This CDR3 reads CASSEPPGPGNTEAFF. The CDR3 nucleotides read TGTGCCAGCAGTGAACCCCCGGGACCAGGGAACACTGAAGCTTTCTTT.

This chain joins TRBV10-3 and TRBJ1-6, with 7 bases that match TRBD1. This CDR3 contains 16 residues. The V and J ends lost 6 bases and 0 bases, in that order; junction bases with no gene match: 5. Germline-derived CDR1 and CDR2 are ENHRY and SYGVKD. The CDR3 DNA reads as TGTGCCATCAGCGAACAGGGGAGCTCCTATAATTCACCCCTCCACTTT. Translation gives CAISEQGSSYNSPLHF.

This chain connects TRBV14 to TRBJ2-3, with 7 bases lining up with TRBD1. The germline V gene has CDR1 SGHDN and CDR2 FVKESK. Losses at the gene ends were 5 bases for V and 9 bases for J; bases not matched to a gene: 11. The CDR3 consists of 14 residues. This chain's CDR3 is CASSNRQGTWTQYF. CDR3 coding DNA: TGTGCCAGCAGCAATCGACAGGGCACTTGGACGCAGTATTTT.

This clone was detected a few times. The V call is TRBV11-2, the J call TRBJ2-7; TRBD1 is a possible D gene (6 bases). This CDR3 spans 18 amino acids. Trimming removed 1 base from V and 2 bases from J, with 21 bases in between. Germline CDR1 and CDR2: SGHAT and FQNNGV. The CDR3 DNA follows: TGTGCCAGCAGCTTAGTCAGGACCGTCGGGACACTCACCTACGAGCAGTACTTC. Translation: CASSLVRTVGTLTYEQYF.

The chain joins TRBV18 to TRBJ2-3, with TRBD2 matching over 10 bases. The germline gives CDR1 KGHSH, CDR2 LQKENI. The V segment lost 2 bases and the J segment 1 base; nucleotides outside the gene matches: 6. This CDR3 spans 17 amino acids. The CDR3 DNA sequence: TGTGCCAGCTCACCAGTCGTTCTAGCGGGGGGCACAGATACGCAGTATTTT. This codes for CASSPVVLAGGTDTQYF.

The DNA of the CDR3 is TGTGCCAGCAGCCAAGATGGCAAAATAGGAAGGGAAAAACTGTTTTTT. It yields the protein CASSQDGKIGREKLFF. This chain joins TRBV3-1 (or the pseudogene TRBV3-2) and TRBJ1-4; no firm D call. This CDR3 region has 16 residues. Germline CDR1 reads LGHDT; CDR2 reads YNNKEL (reference sequence). V was pared by 0 bases and J by 8 bases, with 16 bases between.

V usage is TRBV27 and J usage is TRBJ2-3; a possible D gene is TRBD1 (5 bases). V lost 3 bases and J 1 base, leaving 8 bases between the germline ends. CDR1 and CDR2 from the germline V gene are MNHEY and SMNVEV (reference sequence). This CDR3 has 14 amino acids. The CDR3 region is CASSLGRGTDTQYF. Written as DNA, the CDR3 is TGTGCCAGCAGTTTGGGGCGCGGCACAGATACGCAGTATTTT.

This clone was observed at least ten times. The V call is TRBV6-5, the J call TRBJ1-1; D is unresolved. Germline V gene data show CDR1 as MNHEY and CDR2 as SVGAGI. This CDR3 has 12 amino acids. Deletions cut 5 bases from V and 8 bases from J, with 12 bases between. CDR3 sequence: CASSQEGMEAFF. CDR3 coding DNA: TGTGCCAGCAGTCAGGAGGGAATGGAAGCTTTCTTT.

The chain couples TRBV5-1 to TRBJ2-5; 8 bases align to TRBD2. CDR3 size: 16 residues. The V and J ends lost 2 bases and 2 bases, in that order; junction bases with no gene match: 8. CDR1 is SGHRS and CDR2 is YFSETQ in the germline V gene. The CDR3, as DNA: TGCGCCAGCAGCTTTCGTTCGGCGGGGGGTCAAGAGACCCAGTACTTC. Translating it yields CASSFRSAGGQETQYF.

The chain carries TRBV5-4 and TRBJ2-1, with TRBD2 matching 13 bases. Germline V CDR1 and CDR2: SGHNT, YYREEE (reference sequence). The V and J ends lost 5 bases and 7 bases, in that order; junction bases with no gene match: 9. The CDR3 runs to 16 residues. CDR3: CASRTKLAGGPNEQFF. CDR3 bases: TGTGCCAGCAGGACAAAACTAGCGGGGGGGCCGAATGAGCAGTTCTTC. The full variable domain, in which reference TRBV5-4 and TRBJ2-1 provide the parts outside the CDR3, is ETGVTQSPTHLIKTRGQQVTLRCSSQSGHNTVSWYQQALGQGPQFIFQYYREEENGRGNFPPRFSGLQFPNYSSELNVNALELDDSALYLCASRTKLAGGPNEQFFGPGTRLTVL.

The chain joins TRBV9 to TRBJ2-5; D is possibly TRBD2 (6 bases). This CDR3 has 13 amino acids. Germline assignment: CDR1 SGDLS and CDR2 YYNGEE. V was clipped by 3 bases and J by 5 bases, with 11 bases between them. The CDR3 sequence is CASSGGVGETQYF. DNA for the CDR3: TGTGCCAGCAGCGGCGGGGTTGGGGAGACCCAGTACTTC.

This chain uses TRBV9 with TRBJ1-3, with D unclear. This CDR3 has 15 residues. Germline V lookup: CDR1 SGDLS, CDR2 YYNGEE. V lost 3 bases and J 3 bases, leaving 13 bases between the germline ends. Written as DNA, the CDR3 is TGTGCCAGCAGCGGGAGATCGGGCTTTGGAAACACCATATATTTT. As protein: CASSGRSGFGNTIYF. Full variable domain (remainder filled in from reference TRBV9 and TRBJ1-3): DSGVTQTPKHLITATGQRVTLRCSPRSGDLSVYWYQQSLDQGLQFLIQYYNGEERAKGNILERFSAQQFPDLHSELNLSSLELGDSALYFCASSGRSGFGNTIYFGEGSWLTVV.